Listed below are T cell receptor beta chains from one sample, sequenced in a study of a mutant IDH1 vaccine in newly diagnosed glioma. Method: immunoSEQ multiplex PCR; TCRdb's copy keeps in-frame clones and lacks some. The sample includes tens of thousands of clones, approximately 85% of them seen just once. No antigen is known for these receptors. Sequencing was performed on PBMCs, taken from a glioma patient whose treatment included an IDH1 peptide vaccine. The receptors here all came from a man under 40 with glioma. Some clones in this sample may be carry-over from other donors' samples. CDR3s include the opening cysteine and the closing phenylalanine or tryptophan. D genes are given only for firm matches. Only part of the rows carry a size: once, few, many, or a class if the clone is expanded.

-	TRBV9	TRBJ2-3	-	CASSPSWGGSTDTQYF	TGTGCCAGCAGCCCATCATGGGGGGGCAGCACAGATACGCAGTATTTT
TRBD1	TRBV9	TRBJ1-4	-	CASSEGTGGKLFF	TGTGCCAGCAGCGAGGGAACAGGGGGGAAACTGTTTTTT
TRBD1	TRBV27	TRBJ1-5	-	CASQGVGQPQHF	TGTGCCAGCCAGGGGGTAGGGCAGCCCCAGCATTTT
-	TRBV19	TRBJ1-1	-	CASSGRGGYTEAFF	TGTGCCAGTAGTGGGCGCGGGGGGTACACTGAAGCTTTCTTT
TRBD2	TRBV5-1	TRBJ2-7	-	CASGRVAGGPSSYEQYF	TGCGCCAGCGGCAGGGTGGCGGGAGGGCCTAGCTCCTACGAGCAGTACTTC
-	TRBV2	TRBJ1-6	-	CASRFRDLGDSPLHF	TGTGCCAGCAGATTCCGGGACCTAGGGGATTCACCCCTCCACTTT
-	TRBV9	TRBJ2-1	-	CASSVGGGNNEQFF	TGTGCCAGCAGCGTTGGAGGAGGGAACAATGAGCAGTTCTTC
-	TRBV6-6	TRBJ1-2	-	CASRGTDGDYGYTF	TGTGCCAGCAGGGGGACGGACGGAGACTATGGCTACACCTTC
-	TRBV7-6	TRBJ2-7	-	CASSLDEGSYEQYF	TGTGCCAGCAGCTTAGACGAGGGTTCCTACGAGCAGTACTTC
TRBD2	TRBV5-1	TRBJ2-7	-	CASRPTSGRLYEQYF	TGCGCCAGCAGGCCGACTAGCGGGAGGTTGTACGAGCAGTACTTC
-	TRBV28	TRBJ1-3	-	CATKTASGNTIYF	TGTGCCACCAAGACAGCCTCTGGAAACACCATATATTTT
TRBD1	TRBV7-2	TRBJ1-2	-	CASSQRRGPYGYTF	TGTGCCAGCAGCCAACGCAGGGGGCCCTATGGCTACACCTTC
TRBD1	TRBV27	TRBJ1-4	-	CASSLSGTGAEKLFF	TGTGCCAGCAGTTTATCGGGGACAGGGGCTGAAAAACTGTTTTTT
TRBD2	TRBV7-2	TRBJ2-2	-	CASSWSGANTGELFF	TGTGCCAGCAGCTGGAGCGGGGCGAACACCGGGGAGCTGTTTTTT
-	TRBV9	TRBJ1-1	few	CASSFSPAGHTEAFF	TGTGCCAGCAGCTTCAGCCCCGCAGGGCACACTGAAGCTTTCTTT
-	TRBV2	TRBJ1-1	-	CASSVGLGTEAFF	TGTGCCAGCAGTGTGGGCCTGGGGACTGAAGCTTTCTTT
TRBD1	TRBV28	TRBJ1-4	-	CASRPPKGQINEKLFF	TGTGCCAGCAGGCCTCCTAAGGGACAGATTAATGAAAAACTGTTTTTT
TRBD2	TRBV28	TRBJ2-1	-	CASSRTPLAGVRNEQFF	TGTGCCAGCAGTAGAACCCCACTAGCGGGAGTCAGAAATGAGCAGTTCTTC
-	TRBV10-3	TRBJ2-7	-	CAISDGNSGYEQYF	TGTGCCATCAGTGATGGGAATAGCGGCTACGAGCAGTACTTC
-	TRBV9	TRBJ2-5	-	CASSVAAEVVETQYF	TGTGCCAGCAGCGTAGCGGCCGAAGTGGTAGAGACCCAGTACTTC
-	TRBV7-3	TRBJ2-7	-	CASSFSYEQYF	TGTGCCAGCAGCTTCTCCTACGAGCAGTACTTC
-	TRBV25-1	TRBJ2-1	-	CASQRTAYNEQFF	TGTGCCAGCCAACGTACCGCCTACAATGAGCAGTTCTTC
TRBD1	TRBV15	TRBJ1-2	-	CATSRDRGYYGYTF	TGTGCCACCAGCAGGGACAGGGGGTACTATGGCTACACCTTC
-	TRBV7-3	TRBJ1-1	-	CASSFAENTEAFF	TGTGCCAGCAGCTTTGCAGAGAACACTGAAGCTTTCTTT
-	TRBV30	TRBJ2-6	-	CAWGLLSGANVLTF	TGTGCCTGGGGACTCCTATCTGGGGCCAACGTCCTGACTTTC
TRBD1	TRBV6-6	TRBJ1-2	-	CASSHDRDYGYTF	TGTGCCAGCAGCCACGACAGGGACTATGGCTACACCTTC
-	TRBV11-3	TRBJ2-3	-	CASSLGGETDTQYF	TGTGCCAGCAGCTTAGGGGGAGAAACAGATACGCAGTATTTT
TRBD2	TRBV27	TRBJ2-3	-	CASSPNLAGRDTQYF	TGTGCCAGCAGCCCAAATCTAGCGGGGAGGGATACGCAGTATTTT
-	TRBV11-2	TRBJ2-5	once	CASSLDGTLGETQYF	TGTGCCAGCAGCTTAGACGGGACGTTAGGGGAGACCCAGTACTTC
-	TRBV5-1	TRBJ2-5	-	CASSLEFQGETQYF	TGCGCCAGCAGCTTGGAATTCCAGGGCGAGACCCAGTACTTC
-	TRBV28	TRBJ1-1	-	CASSTRPLGEAFF	TGTGCCAGCAGTACGAGACCGCTTGGGGAAGCTTTCTTT
-	TRBV30	TRBJ1-2	-	CAWSVPRIQANYGYTF	TGTGCCTGGAGTGTCCCGCGGATTCAAGCTAACTATGGCTACACCTTC
TRBD1	TRBV7-6	TRBJ2-3	-	CASSLGGQGTTTDTQYF	TGTGCCAGCAGCTTAGGGGGACAGGGGACCACCACAGATACGCAGTATTTT
TRBD1	TRBV10-2	TRBJ1-2	-	CATTYRRDRTQGGYTF	TGCGCCACCACCTATCGTCGGGACAGGACCCAAGGAGGCTACACCTTC
-	TRBV11-2	TRBJ2-1	-	CASSQTGVGNEQFF	TGTGCCAGCAGCCAGACCGGGGTCGGGAATGAGCAGTTCTTC
TRBD1	TRBV6-5	TRBJ1-6	-	CASSSGTGVYSPLHF	TGTGCCAGCAGTTCCGGGACAGGGGTTTATTCACCCCTCCACTTT
-	TRBV7-2	TRBJ1-2	-	CASSLGHMRVSGYTF	TGTGCCAGCAGCTTGGGTCATATGAGGGTCAGCGGCTACACCTTC
TRBD2	TRBV30	TRBJ2-1	once	CAWAPGLAAYNEQFF	TGTGCCTGGGCCCCGGGACTAGCGGCTTACAATGAGCAGTTCTTC
TRBD2	TRBV7-6	TRBJ2-3	-	CASSLRSGGAFTDTQYF	TGTGCCAGCAGCCTCCGTAGCGGGGGGGCCTTCACAGATACGCAGTATTTT
-	TRBV6-1	TRBJ1-2	few	CASRFSGASNSYTF	TGTGCCAGCAGATTCTCGGGGGCCTCAAATAGCTACACCTTC